Listed here are 25 T cell receptor beta chains from one sample, sequenced in a study of T cell responses to AZD1222 COVID-19 vaccine. The assay was immunoSEQ multiplex PCR, and TCRdb's table has in-frame clones only and misses some. This sample has about 70,000 clones, with 70% to 90% found just once. This specimen consisted of peripheral blood, obtained on day 0 of MenACWY control vaccination. The receptors come from an adult in good health.

This clone has just a few counts. This chain joins TRBV28 and TRBJ1-2; D is uncertain. CDR1 and CDR2 (germline): MDHEN, SYDVKM. Trimming took off 6 bases at V and 4 bases at J, with 15 bases between the two ends. CDR3 length equals 14 residues. This CDR3 is CASSIGRVGYGYTF. In nucleotides, the CDR3 is TGTGCCAGCAGCATTGGGAGGGTGGGCTATGGCTACACCTTC.

V usage is TRBV7-9 and J usage is TRBJ2-1, with 8 bases lining up with TRBD1. V trimming: 1 base; J trimming: 10 bases; junction bases outside the gene matches: 6. The length of the CDR3 is 14 residues. Looked up from germline, CDR1 is SEHNR and CDR2 is FQNEAQ (reference sequence). The CDR3 DNA reads as TGTGCCAGCAGCTTAGATAGCGACAGGGGCGAGCAGTTCTTC. This encodes CASSLDSDRGEQFF. The variable domain in full, completed from reference TRBV7-9 and TRBJ2-1, reads DTGVSQNPRHKITKRGQNVTFRCDPISEHNRLYWYRQTLGQGPEFLTYFQNEAQLEKSRLLSDRFSAERPKGSFSTLEIQRTEQGDSAMYLCASSLDSDRGEQFFGPGTRLTVL.

In the case of this clone: Other DNA sequences in the sample encode the same CDR3. The CDR3: CASSLINYGYTF. The CDR3 region has the DNA TGTGCCAGCAGCCTGATTAACTATGGCTACACCTTC. The chain couples TRBV28 to TRBJ1-2; no clear D. This CDR3 contains 12 residues. Germline values: CDR1 MDHEN, CDR2 SYDVKM. Trimming removed 6 bases from V and 1 base from J, with 6 bases in between.

This sequence joins TRBV7-9 and TRBJ1-2; no clear D gene. The V gene's germline CDR1 is SEHNR and CDR2 FQNEAQ (reference sequence). There are 12 residues in the CDR3. V lost 5 bases, J lost 8 bases, and 12 bases lay in between. The CDR3 here is CASSAEVGGYTF. The CDR3 coding sequence is TGTGCCAGCAGCGCCGAGGTGGGAGGCTACACCTTC.

Only a few counts were recorded for this clone. This chain's CDR3 is CASHGRDGSDTQYF. The CDR3 region has the DNA TGTGCCAGCCATGGGAGGGATGGGTCAGATACGCAGTATTTT. The V gene is TRBV5-6, the J gene TRBJ2-3, with TRBD2 matching over 7 bases. The CDR3 covers 14 residues. The J segment lost 4 bases and the V segment lost 7 bases, leaving 9 bases of the junction unmatched. Germline V CDR1 and CDR2: SGHDT, YYEEEE.

This chain joins TRBV24-1 and TRBJ2-1; TRBD1 aligns across 9 bases. CDR1 and CDR2 from the germline V gene are KGHDR and SFDVKD. The J segment lost 10 bases and the V segment lost 3 bases, leaving 9 bases of the junction unmatched. CDR3 size: 15 residues. The CDR3 nucleotides are TGTGCCACCAGTGATGGTGGGACAGGGAATCGGGAGCAGTTCTTC. Residues: CATSDGGTGNREQFF.

The chain uses TRBV30 and TRBJ1-1; a weak D match, TRBD1 (6 bases). V lost 0 bases and J lost 1, with 9 bases in between. The CDR3 runs to 14 residues. Germline V CDR1 and CDR2: GTSNPN, SVGIG (reference sequence). CDR3 region: CAWSVGTPNTEAFF. CDR3 bases: TGTGCCTGGAGTGTAGGGACACCGAACACTGAAGCTTTCTTT.

The chain has TRBV6-2 or TRBV6-3 and TRBJ2-1; no firm D call. Germline lookup yields CDR1 MNHEY and CDR2 SVGEGT. This CDR3 contains 13 residues. V was shortened by 5 bases and J by 0 bases, with 5 bases between the two germline ends. CDR3 sequence: CASSRNSYNEQFF. The CDR3 nucleotides read TGTGCCAGCAGTAGAAACTCCTACAATGAGCAGTTCTTC.

The chain is built from TRBV11-2 and TRBJ2-7; 10 bases fit TRBD2. Germline CDR1 is SGHAT and CDR2 is FQNNGV. The CDR3 is 15 residues long. V was pared by 3 bases and J by 2 bases, with 4 bases of the junction left unmatched. The CDR3 sequence: CASSFPSGGAYEQYF. In nucleotides, the CDR3 is TGTGCCAGCAGCTTCCCTAGCGGGGGTGCCTACGAGCAGTACTTC.

CDR3 sequence (DNA): TGTGCCAGCAGTTCAACCTGGCCGAATTCACCCCTCCACTTT. Translation: CASSSTWPNSPLHF. This rearrangement joins TRBV6-5 to TRBJ1-6; D call uncertain. Germline V gene data show CDR1 as MNHEY and CDR2 as SVGAGI. The CDR3 runs to 14 residues. V shed 4 bases and J shed 7 bases, with 11 bases lying between them.

V gene TRBV6-5 combines with J gene TRBJ2-1; 8 nucleotides line up with TRBD2. This CDR3 contains 14 residues. CDR1 is MNHEY, CDR2 SVGAGI, per germline. V dropped 11 bases and J dropped 0; count of bases not matched to a gene: 6. This CDR3 reads CAVTGGASYNEQFF. The CDR3, as DNA: TGTGCCGTAACCGGGGGGGCCTCCTACAATGAGCAGTTCTTC.

The V call is TRBV2, the J call TRBJ2-6; D is undetermined. From germline, CDR1 is SNHLY and CDR2 FYNNEI. V lost 4 bases and J 0 bases, leaving 10 bases between the germline ends. The CDR3 has 16 residues. The CDR3 loop reads CASSAARSSGANVLTF. The CDR3 region has the DNA TGTGCCAGCAGTGCGGCCAGGTCCTCTGGGGCCAACGTCCTGACTTTC.

This chain connects TRBV19 to TRBJ1-5; the D is unclear. The CDR3 has 14 residues. Germline V gene sequence: CDR1 LNHDA, CDR2 SQIVND (reference sequence). V was shortened by 6 bases and J by 2 bases, with 11 bases between the two germline ends. Written as DNA, the CDR3 is TGTGCCAGTAGGCTAGAGGCGGGCAATCAGCCCCAGCATTTT. Residues: CASRLEAGNQPQHF.

V and J are TRBV29-1 and TRBJ2-5; TRBD1 matches 11 bases. The CDR3 covers 13 residues. Germline V gene data show CDR1 as SQVTM and CDR2 as ANQGSEA. For the CDR3, the DNA is TGCACCTCGGACAGGGGGCTGGTAGAGACCCAGTACTTC. Translation: CTSDRGLVETQYF.

This clone was counted once. The V gene is TRBV5-1, the J gene TRBJ2-2; possibly TRBD2 for D (5 bases). Trimming took off 2 bases at V and 0 bases at J, with 11 bases between the two ends. The CDR3 spans 16 residues. CDR1 and CDR2 (germline): SGHRS, YFSETQ. For the CDR3, the DNA is TGCGCCAGCAGCTTCAGTAGCGTCGCGAACACCGGGGAGCTGTTTTTT. Protein sequence: CASSFSSVANTGELFF.

The chain has TRBV19 and TRBJ1-6; 9 bases map to TRBD1. CDR1 and CDR2 from the germline V gene are LNHDA and SQIVND (reference sequence). This CDR3 is 15 amino acids long. V lost 3 bases to trimming and J lost 9 bases; unmatched junction nucleotides: 6. The CDR3 region has the DNA TGTGCCAGTAGTATTGGACAGGGGAGAAGTTCACCCCTCCACTTT. Protein sequence: CASSIGQGRSSPLHF.

The chain couples TRBV9 to TRBJ1-4, with D uncertain. This CDR3 is 15 amino acids long. V lost 0 bases and J 2 bases, leaving 8 bases between the germline ends. Looked up from germline, CDR1 is SGDLS and CDR2 is YYNGEE. CDR3 protein: CASSVEVGTNEKLFF. The DNA for the CDR3 is TGTGCCAGCAGCGTAGAGGTCGGCACTAATGAAAAACTGTTTTTT.

The V gene is TRBV19, the J gene TRBJ1-5, with TRBD1 as a possible D gene (6 bases). V was clipped by 5 bases and J by 0 bases, with 14 bases between them. The CDR3 contains 16 residues. Germline CDR1 LNHDA, CDR2 SQIVND (reference sequence). The CDR3 coding sequence is TGTGCCAGTAGTTGGCCCCGAGGGGGTAGCAATCAGCCCCAGCATTTT. Translation: CASSWPRGGSNQPQHF.

Details on this clone: Its ends do not fully match the called genes, so a read error is possible. The chain combines TRBV24-1 with TRBJ2-3; D is tentatively TRBD1 or TRBD2 (5 bases each). Germline V gene lookup returns CDR1 KGHDR and CDR2 SFDVKD. The CDR3 extends over 12 amino acids. The CDR3 spells CATSDPGSETIF. The CDR3 DNA follows: TGTGCCACCAGTGATCCAGGGTCTGAGACTATCTTT.

In DNA, the CDR3 is TGTGCCAGCAGCTTGAACACTATCAGGGTAGGGGCCAACGTCCTGACTTTC. Amino acid sequence: CASSLNTIRVGANVLTF. The rearrangement joins TRBV5-6 to TRBJ2-6; D may be TRBD1 (5 bases). Between the trimmed V and J ends, which lost 1 base and 4 bases, there was a span of 15 bases. Germline CDR1 reads SGHDT; CDR2 reads YYEEEE. The CDR3 covers 17 residues.

The rearrangement links TRBV5-1 to TRBJ2-2, with a weak D call TRBD2 (6 bases). Germline V gene sequence: CDR1 SGHRS, CDR2 YFSETQ. The CDR3 sequence is 18 residues long. The V end lost 0 bases, the J end lost 0 bases, and 15 bases lay between the germline ends. Written as DNA, the CDR3 is TGCGCCAGCAGCTTGGTTGGTAGCGGACCATCGAACACCGGGGAGCTGTTTTTT. This gives the protein CASSLVGSGPSNTGELFF.

The rearrangement links TRBV14 to TRBJ1-2; D is undetermined. V lost 2 bases, J lost 3 bases, and 16 bases lay in between. CDR1 and CDR2 (germline): SGHDN, FVKESK. The CDR3 runs 16 residues. CDR3 amino acids: CASSQPGIGQDYGYTF. CDR3 in DNA: TGTGCCAGCAGCCAACCGGGTATAGGGCAAGACTATGGCTACACCTTC.

The chain employs TRBV19 and TRBJ1-6; 8 bases agree with TRBD1. Germline V gene sequence: CDR1 LNHDA, CDR2 SQIVND (reference sequence). The V segment lost 6 bases and the J segment 7 bases; nucleotides outside the gene matches: 8. The CDR3 spans 15 residues. The CDR3 sequence: CASRNGQGGNSPLHF. Here the CDR3 DNA reads TGTGCCAGTAGGAACGGACAGGGCGGGAATTCACCCCTCCACTTT.

The chain employs TRBV4-1 and TRBJ1-3; the D gene is possibly TRBD1 (5 bases). Germline V gene data show CDR1 as MGHRA and CDR2 as YSYEKL. V gave up 1 base and J gave up 14 bases, with 24 bases separating them. The CDR3 consists of 16 residues. The CDR3 spells CASSQVAGPDTQRVYF. In DNA form, the CDR3 reads TGCGCCAGCAGCCAAGTTGCAGGACCGGACACCCAACGGGTATATTTT.

This chain uses TRBV12-3 or TRBV12-4 with TRBJ1-1; D uncertain. The CDR3 loop spans 12 amino acids. Trimming shortened V by 5 bases and J by 1 base, and 5 bases separated the two germline ends. Written as DNA, the CDR3 is TGTGCCAGCAGTCGGCGGAACACTGAAGCTTTCTTT. Translation: CASSRRNTEAFF.